The source of this TCR beta chain is a study of T cell changes during pregnancy in multiple sclerosis. This clone was observed a handful of times. TCRdb's table, derived via immunoSEQ multiplex PCR, lists solely in-frame clones and lacks some. The table has roughly 40,000 clones, 90% to 95% seen once. This CDR3 contains 14 residues. Per the germline V gene, CDR1 is SNHLY and CDR2 is FYNNEI. V was trimmed by 8 bases and J by 6 bases, leaving 19 bases between them. The genes are TRBV2 and TRBJ1-2, with a possible D match to TRBD1 (6 bases). Sequences were derived from CD8+ T cells from peripheral blood mononuclear cells, sampled before pregnancy. The receptor was derived from a female donor with multiple sclerosis, enrolled in a pregnancy study. The CDR3 region is CASPRGGRLNGYTF. DNA of the CDR3: TGTGCCAGCCCGAGGGGGGGCAGGTTGAATGGCTACACCTTC. The variable domain in full, completed from reference TRBV2 and TRBJ1-2, reads EPEVTQTPSHQVTQMGQEVILRCVPISNHLYFYWYRQILGQKVEFLVSFYNNEISEKSEIFDDQFSVERPDGSNFTLKIRSTKLEDSAMYFCASPRGGRLNGYTFGSGTRLTVV.